The text below deals with one T cell receptor beta chain. The antigen is unknown. V lost 7 bases and J 1 base, leaving 8 bases between the germline ends. Germline CDR1 is SQVTM and CDR2 is ANQGSEA. The CDR3 extends over 11 amino acids. These data belong to a study of CD8+ T cells in alopecia areata. Extracted from the samples, RNA was reverse transcribed into cDNA to serve as the sequencing template. Produced via immunoSEQ multiplex PCR; TCRdb's table is partial and in-frame only. The sample includes some 100,000 clones, around 61% of them seen just once. Findings of the study overall: Affected scalp, especially in alopecia totalis/universalis, had a higher clonality than normal scalp did.

J is TRBJ2-7 and V is TRBV29-1; the D gene is possibly TRBD2 (6 bases). The sample consisted of CD4+ T cells sorted from blood. The sequence was collected from a human donor in good health. As DNA, the CDR3 is TGCAGCGGGGGGGAGTCCTACGAGCAGTACTTC. Translated: CSGGESYEQYF.